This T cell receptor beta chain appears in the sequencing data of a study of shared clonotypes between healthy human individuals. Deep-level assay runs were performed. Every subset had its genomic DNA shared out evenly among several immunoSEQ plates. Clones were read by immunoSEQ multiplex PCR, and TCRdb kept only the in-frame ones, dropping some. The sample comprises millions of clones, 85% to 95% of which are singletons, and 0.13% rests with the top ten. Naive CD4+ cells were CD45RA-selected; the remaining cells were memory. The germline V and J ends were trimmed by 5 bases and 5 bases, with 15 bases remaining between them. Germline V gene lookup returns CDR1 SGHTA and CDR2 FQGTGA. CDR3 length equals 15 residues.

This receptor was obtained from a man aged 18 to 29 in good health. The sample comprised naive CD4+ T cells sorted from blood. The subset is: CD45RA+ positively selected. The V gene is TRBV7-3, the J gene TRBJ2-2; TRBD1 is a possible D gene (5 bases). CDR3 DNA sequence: TGTGCCAGCAGCCCCCAGGGAAGTAGGACCGGGGAGCTGTTTTTT. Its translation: CASSPQGSRTGELFF. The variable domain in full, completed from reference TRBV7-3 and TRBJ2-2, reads GAGVSQTPSNKVTEKGKYVELRCDPISGHTALYWYRQSLGQGPEFLIYFQGTGAADDSGLPNDRFFAVRPEGSVSTLKIQRTERGDSAVYLCASSPQGSRTGELFFGEGSRLTVL.